This T cell receptor (beta chain) was obtained from a study of blood T cell repertoires in COVID-19. For the study at large: The samples span acute and convalescent COVID-19 from the United States, Italy and Spain. PBMCs, B-cell-depleted T cells, or T cells were the source of the cDNA or gDNA that made up the material.

This clone is a singleton in its sample. Original processing methods: Amplification from reference gene primers served as the basis for estimated nucleated cell counts. TCRdb keeps only in-frame clones here, not all; method: immunoSEQ multiplex PCR. D and trimming were read from the DNA, whereas the V and J calls and clone size are those reported in that table. The sample contains roughly 250,000 clones, roughly four fifths of which appear only once. This CDR3 is built from 16 residues. Unmatched junction bases numbered 13, after V lost 4 bases and J lost 5 bases. The germline gives CDR1 SGHVS, CDR2 FNYEAQ.

Sequencing used peripheral blood. This sequence was found in a woman aged 80 or over with acute or convalescent COVID-19. This chain links TRBV7-6 with TRBJ2-5; 7 nucleotides match TRBD2. The DNA for the CDR3 is TGTGCCAGCAGCTCCCAACCGGGGGGAACCGTGGAGACCCAGTACTTC. As protein: CASSSQPGGTVETQYF.